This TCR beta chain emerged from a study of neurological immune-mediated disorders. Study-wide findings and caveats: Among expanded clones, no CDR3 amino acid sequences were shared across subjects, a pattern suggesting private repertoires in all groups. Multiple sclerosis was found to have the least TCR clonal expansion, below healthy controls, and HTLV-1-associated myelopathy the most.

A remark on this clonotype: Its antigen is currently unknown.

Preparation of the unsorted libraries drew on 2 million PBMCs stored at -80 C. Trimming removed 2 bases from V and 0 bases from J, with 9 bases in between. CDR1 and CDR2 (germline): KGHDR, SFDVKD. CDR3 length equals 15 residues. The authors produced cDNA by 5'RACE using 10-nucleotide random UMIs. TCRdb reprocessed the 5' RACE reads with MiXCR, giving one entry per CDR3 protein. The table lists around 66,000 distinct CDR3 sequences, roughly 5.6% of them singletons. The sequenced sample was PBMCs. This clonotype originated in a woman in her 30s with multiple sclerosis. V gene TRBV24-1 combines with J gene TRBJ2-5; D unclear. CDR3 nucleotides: TGTGCCACCAGTGATTCAGGAAGTTACCAAGAGACCCAGTACTTC. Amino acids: CATSDSGSYQETQYF.